This T cell receptor (beta chain) comes out of a study of blood T cells in healthy people across ages. Broader study findings: Fewer expanded clones and more diversity marked long-lived versus aged donors. Possibly, changes in expanded clonotypes were confounded because donor CMV status was unknown.

As to this clonotype: Its matching antigen is unknown.

A second PCR of roughly 6 to 12 cycles used a sample-barcoded 5' primer and a J-beta primer mix. TCRdb processed the 5' RACE reads anew with MiXCR; each CDR3 protein has one entry. Counted here are 980,000 or so distinct CDR3 sequences, around 48% occurring once; the ten biggest clones make up roughly an eighth. Deletions cut 4 bases from V and 6 bases from J, with 18 bases between. The CDR3 runs to 15 residues. Germline CDR1 and CDR2: SGHTA and FQGNSA. Material for sequencing was blood. This receptor was taken from a man aged 30-40 years in good health. V is TRBV7-2 and J is TRBJ1-2, with D perhaps TRBD1 (5 bases). The chain's CDR3 is CASSSYAVQENGYTF. The CDR3 coding sequence is TGTGCCAGCAGCTCCTACGCCGTACAGGAGAATGGCTACACCTTC.